The entry that follows covers one TCR beta chain sequence. The data are from a study of blood T cell repertoires in COVID-19. Study details: Samples taken during acute and convalescent COVID-19 were collected in the United States, Italy and Spain. PBMCs, B-cell-depleted T cells, or T cells were the source of the cDNA or gDNA that made up the material.

In the original workflow: From reference gene primer amplification, estimates of nucleated cell counts were derived. Only in-frame clones appear in the TCRdb table, and some are missing; sequencing was by immunoSEQ multiplex PCR. That table gives V, J and clone size, and the DNA gave D and trimming. The sample lists around 180,000 clones, approximately 79% occurring once. The V and J ends lost 5 bases and 7 bases, in that order; junction bases with no gene match: 6. The V gene's germline CDR1 is MNHEY and CDR2 SVGEGT. CDR3 length: 14 residues. J is TRBJ1-4 and V is TRBV6-2 or TRBV6-3, with TRBD1 identical over 8 bases. The sequence derives from an elderly woman with acute or convalescent COVID-19. The sample taken for sequencing was peripheral blood. The CDR3 DNA sequence: TGTGCCAGCAGTGCGGGGACAGGACGTGAAAAACTGTTTTTT. It is translated as CASSAGTGREKLFF.